This T cell receptor beta chain was retrieved from a study of cytomegalovirus exposure and HLA in healthy donors. The study, taken as a whole, reports: Over 150 TCR beta chains were listed as cytomegalovirus-associated. Specificity for CMV antigens was confirmed in vitro for three of the CMV-associated chains.

Note on this clone: Its antigen remains unidentified.

Repertoires were generated with immunoSEQ multiplex PCR, while TCRdb's copy carries only in-frame clones and drops some. This repertoire shows around 80,000 clones, roughly 94% found once; its top ten account for 0.69%. The sample comprised PBMCs. The TCR sequence derives from a woman younger than 35 in good health and CMV-seronegative.

The CDR3 coding sequence is TGCGCCAGCAGCCTGACGGCAGCTAGCGACTATGGCTACACCTTC. Protein: CASSLTAASDYGYTF. This rearrangement joins TRBV5-1 to TRBJ1-2; D uncertain. V was clipped by 4 bases and J by 3 bases, with 16 bases between them. CDR3 length: 15 residues. In germline, CDR1 is SGHRS, CDR2 YFSETQ.